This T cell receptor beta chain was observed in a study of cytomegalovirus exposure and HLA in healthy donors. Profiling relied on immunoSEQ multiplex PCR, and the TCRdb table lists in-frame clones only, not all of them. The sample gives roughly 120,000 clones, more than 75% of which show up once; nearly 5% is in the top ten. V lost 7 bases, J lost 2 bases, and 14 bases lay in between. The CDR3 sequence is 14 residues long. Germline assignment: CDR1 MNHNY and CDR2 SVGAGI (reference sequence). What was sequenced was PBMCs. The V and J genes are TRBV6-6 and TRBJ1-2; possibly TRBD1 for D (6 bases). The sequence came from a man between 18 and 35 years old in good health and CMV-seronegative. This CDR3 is CASTTGTLNYGYTF. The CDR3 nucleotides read TGTGCCAGCACCACGGGGACACTCAACTATGGCTACACCTTC.